This T cell receptor beta chain emerged from a study of shared clonotypes between healthy human individuals. The study's findings and limits: Represented diversity, genetic and exposure-history alike, was limited by few donors.

Note on this clone: Its antigen remains unidentified.

Several immunoSEQ 96-well plates shared each subset's DNA, each plate a replicate. Measured with immunoSEQ multiplex PCR; TCRdb has only the in-frame clones, and not every one. The sample carries around 2.3 million clones, almost 96% recorded once. Germline V gene sequence: CDR1 SEHNR, CDR2 FQNEAQ (reference sequence). The CDR3 is made up of 13 amino acids. V dropped 5 bases and J dropped 7; count of bases not matched to a gene: 6. This rearrangement joins TRBV7-9 to TRBJ1-2; 8 bases align to TRBD1. The sample taken for sequencing was naive CD4+ T cells sorted from blood. The subset: CD45RA+ positively selected. The origin of this receptor is a man aged 18 to 29 in good health. The DNA of the CDR3 is TGTGCCAGCAGCGACCGGACAGGGCTTGGCTACACCTTC. This sequence encodes CASSDRTGLGYTF.